This TCR beta chain appears in the sequencing data of a study of cytomegalovirus exposure and HLA in healthy donors. Looked up from germline, CDR1 is MNHNS and CDR2 is SASEGT. The CDR3 runs 17 residues. Trimming took 1 base from V and 0 from J; bases not matched to a gene: 5. Both 60 Vbeta primers and 13 Jbeta primers went into the PCR. Using immunoSEQ multiplex PCR, the repertoire was profiled, and TCRdb retains in-frame clones only, with some absent. This table holds more than 130,000 clones, around 78% found once. The chain links TRBV6-1 to TRBJ1-5; 8 bases line up with TRBD1. The sequence came from a male donor in good health and CMV-seronegative. The sample consisted of PBMCs. CDR3 in amino acids: CASSEDLDRGSNQPQHF. The CDR3 nucleotides are TGTGCCAGCAGTGAAGACCTTGACAGGGGTAGCAATCAGCCCCAGCATTTT.